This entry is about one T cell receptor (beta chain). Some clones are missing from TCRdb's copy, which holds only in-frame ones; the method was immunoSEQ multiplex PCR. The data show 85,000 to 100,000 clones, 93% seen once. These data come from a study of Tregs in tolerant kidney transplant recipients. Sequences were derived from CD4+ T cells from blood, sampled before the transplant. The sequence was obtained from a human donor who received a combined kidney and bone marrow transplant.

The CDR3 spells CASSRPGQGRNSPLHF. CDR3 sequence (DNA): TGTGCCAGCAGCCGACCGGGACAGGGAAGGAATTCACCCCTCCACTTT. The chain recombines TRBV2 with TRBJ1-6; 9 positions match TRBD1. CDR1 and CDR2 from the germline V gene are SNHLY and FYNNEI. The length of the CDR3 is 16 residues. The trim removed 6 bases at V and 7 bases at J, leaving 10 bases unmatched. Full variable domain (rest looked up from reference TRBV2 and TRBJ1-6): EPEVTQTPSHQVTQMGQEVILRCVPISNHLYFYWYRQILGQKVEFLVSFYNNEISEKSEIFDDQFSVERPDGSNFTLKIRSTKLEDSAMYFCASSRPGQGRNSPLHFGNGTRLTVT.